The rows below give T cell receptor beta chains drawn from one sample of a study of beta chain features in type 1 diabetes. Profiling relied on immunoSEQ multiplex PCR, and the TCRdb table lists in-frame clones only, not all of them. The table has fewer than 150,000 clones, about 7% seen once. Material: central memory CD4+ T cells from blood. Receptors originate from a woman in her 30s in good health. CDR3s include the opening cysteine and the closing phenylalanine or tryptophan. The D gene is left open where the match is weak. A clone size is listed for some rows: how often the clone was seen (once, few, many), or a class if it is expanded.

j_call: TRBJ2-7; v_call: TRBV7-2; clone_size: few; cdr3_length: 12; d_call: NA; cdr3_aa: CASSLYNYEQYF; cdr3_nt: TGTGCCAGCAGCTTATACAACTACGAGCAGTACTTC
j_call: TRBJ2-4; v_call: TRBV7-2; clone_size: NA; cdr3_length: 12; d_call: NA; cdr3_aa: CASSPTENIQYF; cdr3_nt: TGTGCCAGCAGCCCGACTGAAAACATTCAGTACTTC
j_call: TRBJ2-7; v_call: TRBV7-9; clone_size: many; cdr3_length: 12; d_call: NA; cdr3_aa: CASSSTGYEQYF; cdr3_nt: TGTGCCAGCAGCTCTACAGGCTACGAGCAGTACTTC
j_call: TRBJ2-1; v_call: TRBV7-2; clone_size: few; cdr3_length: 15; d_call: TRBD2; cdr3_aa: CASSPRTSGYNEQFF; cdr3_nt: TGTGCCAGCAGCCCAAGGACTAGCGGTTACAATGAGCAGTTCTTC
j_call: TRBJ2-5; v_call: TRBV5-1; clone_size: many; cdr3_length: 13; d_call: NA; cdr3_aa: CASSPQGQETQYF; cdr3_nt: TGCGCCAGCAGCCCACAGGGACAAGAGACCCAGTACTTC
j_call: TRBJ2-1; v_call: TRBV28; clone_size: few; cdr3_length: 17; d_call: NA; cdr3_aa: CASSLPPRQDYYNEQFF; cdr3_nt: TGTGCCAGCAGTTTACCTCCCCGACAGGATTACTACAATGAGCAGTTCTTC
j_call: TRBJ2-1; v_call: TRBV11-3; clone_size: NA; cdr3_length: 16; d_call: NA; cdr3_aa: CASSSPQGRSSNEQFF; cdr3_nt: TGTGCCAGCAGCTCACCCCAGGGCCGATCCTCGAATGAGCAGTTCTTC
j_call: TRBJ1-2; v_call: TRBV9; clone_size: few; cdr3_length: 15; d_call: NA; cdr3_aa: CASSVERGGSMGYTF; cdr3_nt: TGTGCCAGCAGCGTAGAGAGGGGGGGGTCTATGGGCTACACCTTC
j_call: TRBJ2-3; v_call: TRBV27; clone_size: many; cdr3_length: 15; d_call: NA; cdr3_aa: CASSQLAGSTDTQYF; cdr3_nt: TGTGCCAGCAGTCAACTAGCAGGTAGCACAGATACGCAGTATTTT
j_call: TRBJ2-1; v_call: TRBV7-2; clone_size: NA; cdr3_length: 16; d_call: NA; cdr3_aa: CASSLFASGSYNEQFF; cdr3_nt: TGTGCCAGCAGCTTATTCGCCAGCGGTAGCTACAATGAGCAGTTCTTC
j_call: TRBJ2-4; v_call: TRBV6-5; clone_size: NA; cdr3_length: 15; d_call: NA; cdr3_aa: CASSYSYRAQNIQYF; cdr3_nt: TGTGCCAGCAGTTACTCTTACAGAGCCCAAAACATTCAGTACTTC
j_call: TRBJ1-2; v_call: TRBV29-1; clone_size: few; cdr3_length: 15; d_call: NA; cdr3_aa: CTIGQTKGANYGYTF; cdr3_nt: TGCACTATCGGACAGACGAAAGGAGCTAACTATGGCTACACCTTC
j_call: TRBJ2-2; v_call: TRBV4-3; clone_size: NA; cdr3_length: 15; d_call: NA; cdr3_aa: CASSQGDINTGELFF; cdr3_nt: TGCGCCAGCAGCCAAGGGGACATAAACACCGGGGAGCTGTTTTTT
j_call: TRBJ2-5; v_call: TRBV28; clone_size: few; cdr3_length: 15; d_call: TRBD1; cdr3_aa: CASSLGGQGLETQYF; cdr3_nt: TGTGCCAGCAGTTTAGGGGGACAGGGTTTGGAGACCCAGTACTTC
j_call: TRBJ2-5; v_call: TRBV7-3; clone_size: many; cdr3_length: 14; d_call: TRBD2; cdr3_aa: CASSLLAGEETQYF; cdr3_nt: TGTGCCAGCAGCTTATTAGCGGGGGAAGAGACCCAGTACTTC
j_call: TRBJ1-2; v_call: TRBV27; clone_size: NA; cdr3_length: 15; d_call: NA; cdr3_aa: CASSLTPGWNYGYTF; cdr3_nt: TGTGCCAGCAGTTTAACGCCAGGGTGGAACTATGGCTACACCTTC
j_call: TRBJ2-4; v_call: TRBV7-2; clone_size: NA; cdr3_length: 16; d_call: TRBD2; cdr3_aa: CASSEGLAGAKNIQYF; cdr3_nt: TGTGCCAGCAGCGAAGGACTAGCGGGAGCCAAAAACATTCAGTACTTC
j_call: TRBJ2-3; v_call: TRBV6-5; clone_size: few; cdr3_length: 15; d_call: TRBD1; cdr3_aa: CASSYGGRGRDTQYF; cdr3_nt: TGTGCCAGCAGTTACGGCGGCAGGGGGCGAGATACGCAGTATTTT
j_call: TRBJ1-2; v_call: TRBV13; clone_size: NA; cdr3_length: 14; d_call: TRBD1; cdr3_aa: CASSRTGGIYGYTF; cdr3_nt: TGTGCCAGCAGCCGGACAGGGGGGATCTATGGCTACACCTTC
j_call: TRBJ2-1; v_call: TRBV18; clone_size: many; cdr3_length: 16; d_call: TRBD2; cdr3_aa: CASSPWTSGSSGEQFF; cdr3_nt: TGTGCCAGCTCACCCTGGACTAGCGGGAGTAGCGGTGAGCAGTTCTTC
j_call: TRBJ2-2; v_call: TRBV28; clone_size: NA; cdr3_length: 15; d_call: TRBD2; cdr3_aa: CASSSSGEGTGELFF; cdr3_nt: TGTGCCAGCAGTTCCTCGGGGGAGGGGACCGGGGAGCTGTTTTTT
j_call: TRBJ2-2; v_call: TRBV5-4; clone_size: NA; cdr3_length: 16; d_call: TRBD2; cdr3_aa: CASSLLAGANTGELFF; cdr3_nt: TGTGCCAGCAGCTTACTAGCGGGTGCCAACACCGGGGAGCTGTTTTTT
j_call: TRBJ2-7; v_call: TRBV28; clone_size: few; cdr3_length: 15; d_call: TRBD1; cdr3_aa: CASFSPGQGFYEQYF; cdr3_nt: TGTGCCAGCTTCTCTCCGGGACAGGGATTTTACGAGCAGTACTTC
j_call: TRBJ2-5; v_call: TRBV2; clone_size: few; cdr3_length: 14; d_call: TRBD1; cdr3_aa: CASNGQGQEETQYF; cdr3_nt: TGTGCCAGCAACGGACAGGGGCAGGAAGAGACCCAGTACTTC
j_call: TRBJ1-2; v_call: TRBV11-2; clone_size: few; cdr3_length: 13; d_call: NA; cdr3_aa: CASSPQGPYGYTF; cdr3_nt: TGTGCCAGCAGCCCACAGGGTCCTTATGGCTACACCTTC
j_call: TRBJ1-3; v_call: TRBV7-2; clone_size: many; cdr3_length: 12; d_call: NA; cdr3_aa: CASSLSGNTIYF; cdr3_nt: TGTGCCAGCAGCTTAAGCGGAAACACCATATATTTT
j_call: TRBJ2-2; v_call: TRBV9; clone_size: few; cdr3_length: 15; d_call: TRBD1; cdr3_aa: CASSAQGKSTGELFF; cdr3_nt: TGTGCCAGCAGCGCACAGGGGAAAAGCACCGGGGAGCTGTTTTTT
j_call: TRBJ2-1; v_call: TRBV29-1; clone_size: many; cdr3_length: 14; d_call: TRBD2; cdr3_aa: CSVGEASGSNEQFF; cdr3_nt: TGCAGCGTGGGGGAGGCTAGCGGGAGTAATGAGCAGTTCTTC
j_call: TRBJ2-3; v_call: TRBV9; clone_size: few; cdr3_length: 15; d_call: TRBD2; cdr3_aa: CASSARLAGTDTQYF; cdr3_nt: TGTGCCAGCAGCGCCCGACTAGCGGGCACAGATACGCAGTATTTT
j_call: TRBJ2-5; v_call: TRBV12-5; clone_size: few; cdr3_length: 15; d_call: NA; cdr3_aa: CASAPRGTSQETQYF; cdr3_nt: TGTGCTAGTGCCCCCCGTGGAACTAGCCAAGAGACCCAGTACTTC
j_call: TRBJ2-3; v_call: TRBV7-9; clone_size: NA; cdr3_length: 12; d_call: TRBD2; cdr3_aa: CASVAGGTTQYF; cdr3_nt: TGTGCCAGTGTAGCGGGAGGGACTACGCAGTATTTT
j_call: TRBJ1-1; v_call: TRBV29-1; clone_size: NA; cdr3_length: 14; d_call: NA; cdr3_aa: CSVESGSANTEAFF; cdr3_nt: TGCAGCGTTGAGTCAGGCAGTGCGAACACTGAAGCTTTCTTT
j_call: TRBJ2-5; v_call: TRBV7-9; clone_size: few; cdr3_length: 15; d_call: NA; cdr3_aa: CASSRLPGGAETQYF; cdr3_nt: TGTGCCAGCAGCCGCCTCCCGGGGGGCGCGGAGACCCAGTACTTC
j_call: TRBJ1-1; v_call: TRBV23-1; clone_size: NA; cdr3_length: 16; d_call: NA; cdr3_aa: CASRSSSVLQNTEAFF; cdr3_nt: TGCGCCAGCAGATCCAGTTCCGTTTTACAGAACACTGAAGCTTTCTTT
j_call: TRBJ1-5; v_call: TRBV6-6; clone_size: few; cdr3_length: 15; d_call: TRBD1; cdr3_aa: CASSNPGQGHQPQHF; cdr3_nt: TGTGCCAGCAGTAACCCGGGACAGGGACATCAGCCCCAGCATTTT
j_call: TRBJ2-1; v_call: TRBV11-1; clone_size: few; cdr3_length: 14; d_call: TRBD2; cdr3_aa: CASSSRTSQQGQFF; cdr3_nt: TGTGCCAGCAGCTCTAGGACTAGCCAACAGGGGCAGTTCTTC
j_call: TRBJ1-2; v_call: TRBV6-1; clone_size: few; cdr3_length: 16; d_call: NA; cdr3_aa: CASSEASFGSYYGYTF; cdr3_nt: TGTGCCAGCAGTGAAGCTAGCTTTGGCAGCTACTATGGCTACACCTTC
j_call: TRBJ2-5; v_call: TRBV15; clone_size: many; cdr3_length: 15; d_call: TRBD1; cdr3_aa: CATSSGQGAQETQYF; cdr3_nt: TGTGCCACCAGCTCCGGACAGGGGGCTCAAGAGACCCAGTACTTC
j_call: TRBJ2-3; v_call: TRBV7-2; clone_size: few; cdr3_length: 15; d_call: TRBD1; cdr3_aa: CASSFTGVGTDTQYF; cdr3_nt: TGTGCCAGCAGCTTTACAGGGGTCGGGACAGATACGCAGTATTTT
j_call: TRBJ2-2; v_call: TRBV7-2; clone_size: many; cdr3_length: 13; d_call: NA; cdr3_aa: CASSLHPAGELFF; cdr3_nt: TGTGCCAGCAGCTTACACCCGGCCGGGGAGCTGTTTTTT
j_call: TRBJ1-1; v_call: TRBV25-1; clone_size: few; cdr3_length: 14; d_call: NA; cdr3_aa: CASSLSRRGTEAFF; cdr3_nt: TGTGCCAGCAGTCTGTCCAGGAGGGGCACTGAAGCTTTCTTT
j_call: TRBJ2-7; v_call: TRBV18; clone_size: many; cdr3_length: 13; d_call: NA; cdr3_aa: CATNPGLTYEQYF; cdr3_nt: TGTGCCACCAATCCCGGACTTACCTACGAGCAGTACTTC
j_call: TRBJ2-7; v_call: TRBV2; clone_size: few; cdr3_length: 15; d_call: NA; cdr3_aa: CASSEGTPSAYEQYF; cdr3_nt: TGTGCCAGCAGTGAGGGGACACCAAGTGCCTACGAGCAGTACTTC
j_call: TRBJ2-4; v_call: TRBV9; clone_size: NA; cdr3_length: 17; d_call: TRBD2; cdr3_aa: CASSPHPGGGSKNIQYF; cdr3_nt: TGTGCCAGCAGCCCGCACCCCGGTGGCGGGAGCAAAAACATTCAGTACTTC
j_call: TRBJ1-1; v_call: TRBV6-5; clone_size: NA; cdr3_length: 15; d_call: TRBD1; cdr3_aa: CASSYRTGGGGEAFF; cdr3_nt: TGTGCCAGCAGTTACAGGACAGGAGGAGGGGGTGAAGCTTTCTTT
j_call: TRBJ2-1; v_call: TRBV9; clone_size: NA; cdr3_length: 14; d_call: TRBD2; cdr3_aa: CASSAGTTYNEQFF; cdr3_nt: TGTGCCAGCAGCGCCGGGACTACCTACAATGAGCAGTTCTTC
j_call: TRBJ2-1; v_call: TRBV4-3; clone_size: NA; cdr3_length: 17; d_call: TRBD2; cdr3_aa: CASSDWGGKDSYNEQFF; cdr3_nt: TGCGCCAGCAGCGACTGGGGAGGGAAAGACTCCTACAATGAGCAGTTCTTC
j_call: TRBJ2-7; v_call: TRBV7-3; clone_size: NA; cdr3_length: 14; d_call: TRBD1; cdr3_aa: CASSPGQGTYEQYF; cdr3_nt: TGTGCCAGCAGCCCGGGACAGGGTACCTACGAGCAGTACTTC
j_call: TRBJ2-2; v_call: TRBV5-4; clone_size: NA; cdr3_length: 17; d_call: NA; cdr3_aa: CASSKLAGSTNTGELFF; cdr3_nt: TGTGCCAGCAGCAAGTTGGCGGGCTCAACGAACACCGGGGAGCTGTTTTTT